The 9 T cell receptor beta chains below all came from one sample that was sequenced in a study of OX40 agonist ivuxolimab in advanced cancers. TCRdb's copy holds only in-frame clones and misses some; the assay was immunoSEQ multiplex PCR. The repertoire holds some 80,000 clones, with 65% to 90% as singletons. The sample was CD4+ or CD8+ T cells sorted from blood, taken in a trial of the OX40 agonist ivuxolimab. The source of these receptors is an adult with an advanced solid tumor such as melanoma, head and neck, liver or kidney cancer.

This clone was seen a handful of times. The chain has TRBV18 and TRBJ1-2, with TRBD1 as a possible D gene (5 bases). Germline-derived CDR1 and CDR2 are KGHSH and LQKENI. CDR3 size: 16 residues. Trimming took 3 bases from V and 0 from J, leaving 14 bases between them. In DNA form, the CDR3 reads TGTGCCAGCTCACCCCTACAGGCCGAAGCTAACTATGGCTACACCTTC. Encoded protein: CASSPLQAEANYGYTF.

The rearrangement links TRBV11-2 to TRBJ2-5; 8 bases map to TRBD1. The CDR3 extends over 15 amino acids. V trimming: 4 bases; J trimming: 5 bases; junction bases outside the gene matches: 9. Looked up from germline, CDR1 is SGHAT and CDR2 is FQNNGV. DNA of the CDR3: TGTGCCAGCAGCTCCCCAGGGGGCGGTAGGGAGACCCAGTACTTC. It encodes CASSSPGGGRETQYF.

This rearrangement joins TRBV28 to TRBJ2-4; D might be TRBD2 (6 bases). The CDR3 runs to 11 residues. V was pared by 5 bases and J by 14 bases, with 13 bases between. Germline V CDR1 and CDR2: MDHEN, SYDVKM. DNA of the CDR3: TGTGCCAGCAGTCAACCGGGGGAGGAGTACTTC. It yields the protein CASSQPGEEYF.

This clone came up a few times. The chain employs TRBV4-2 and TRBJ1-2; no clear D gene. The CDR3 has 12 amino acids. Trimming pared 1 base from V and 4 bases from J, leaving 4 bases between. Germline V CDR1 and CDR2: LGHNA, YNFKEQ. The chain's CDR3 is CASSQAVYGYTF. In DNA, the CDR3 is TGTGCCAGCAGCCAAGCGGTCTATGGCTACACCTTC.

The chain links TRBV14 to TRBJ2-3; D uncertain. V was cut by 0 bases and J by 0 bases, with 13 bases left in between. The CDR3 length is 17 residues. The V gene's germline CDR1 is SGHDN and CDR2 FVKESK. Here the CDR3 reads CASSQDLQTPSTDTQYF. The CDR3 region has the DNA TGTGCCAGCAGCCAAGATCTCCAGACGCCTAGCACAGATACGCAGTATTTT. The complete variable domain, with remaining parts taken from reference TRBV14 and TRBJ2-3, reads EAGVTQFPSHSVIEKGQTVTLRCDPISGHDNLYWYRRVMGKEIKFLLHFVKESKQDESGMPNNRFLAERTGGTYSTLKVQPAELEDSGVYFCASSQDLQTPSTDTQYFGPGTRLTVL.

The chain joins TRBV4-3 to TRBJ2-3, with TRBD1 matching over 9 bases. This CDR3 has 15 amino acids. Germline V CDR1 and CDR2: LGHNA, YSLEER. Trimming removed 3 bases from V and 6 bases from J; junction bases left unmatched: 7. CDR3 amino acids: CASSHTQGALDTQYF. The CDR3 region has the DNA TGCGCCAGCAGCCATACACAGGGGGCGCTTGATACGCAGTATTTT.

Only one count was recorded for this clone. V and J are TRBV2 and TRBJ2-3; a weak D match, TRBD2 (6 bases). Per the germline V gene, CDR1 is SNHLY and CDR2 is FYNNEI. The CDR3 runs to 14 residues. V lost 10 bases, J lost 1 base, and 15 bases lay in between. DNA for the CDR3: TGTGCCATCCTCGGGGGTTGGGGCACAGATACGCAGTATTTT. Protein: CAILGGWGTDTQYF.

In this sample, this clone turned up once. This chain joins TRBV28 and TRBJ2-1, with D possibly being TRBD2 (6 bases). CDR1 and CDR2 from the germline V gene are MDHEN and SYDVKM. The V end was cut by 6 bases, the J end by 4 bases, with 19 bases between. This CDR3 contains 16 residues. Here the CDR3 DNA reads TGTGCCAGCAGCTGGGGCTCGGGGGACGAATACAATGAGCAGTTCTTC. Translating it yields CASSWGSGDEYNEQFF.

This chain connects TRBV5-1 to TRBJ1-1, with D possibly being TRBD1 (5 bases). Germline V CDR1 and CDR2: SGHRS, YFSETQ. The CDR3 sequence is 14 residues long. Trimming took off 2 bases at V and 0 bases at J, with 8 bases between the two ends. Written as DNA, the CDR3 is TGCGCCAGCAGCTTCGACAGCATGAACACTGAAGCTTTCTTT. It is translated as CASSFDSMNTEAFF.